This TCR beta chain was identified in a study of blood T cell repertoires in COVID-19. About the research overall: Acute-phase and convalescent COVID-19 samples originated in the United States, Italy and Spain.

The V gene lost 5 bases and the J gene lost 2 bases, with 10 bases spanning the gap. The length of the CDR3 is 14 residues. Germline CDR1 SGHRS, CDR2 YFSETQ. Generated by immunoSEQ multiplex PCR, the TCRdb table keeps only in-frame clones and is missing some. The repertoire holds more than 95,000 clones, with 81% as singletons. This TCR derives from a man in his fifties or sixties with acute or convalescent COVID-19. The chain couples TRBV5-1 to TRBJ2-2, with no clear D. Sequenced input: peripheral blood. The DNA for the CDR3 is TGCGCCAGCAGGCCGGCGGATAACACCGGGGAGCTGTTTTTT. Protein: CASRPADNTGELFF.